A single sample gave rise to the 27 T cell receptor beta chains below, sequenced in a study of vaccination and CD4 T cells after COVID-19. The Oncomine TCR Beta short-read assay was what sequenced the DNA obtained from cultured CD4+ T cells. TCRdb redid the calling of the PCR reads with MiXCR, one entry per CDR3 protein. The repertoire includes 8,500 to 9,500 distinct CDR3 sequences, roughly 44% of them detected once, and roughly 10% sits in the top ten. Treatment reported: 10-day PBMC culture with coronavirus spike peptide pools or control peptides (ViraFEST assay). Those CD4+ T cells from the unexposed donor predate the COVID-19 pandemic (2011-2018). The antigens these receptors bind are not known. The specimen sequenced was CD4+ T cells from blood, cultured in vitro. These receptor sequences come from a human donor in good health.

This clonotype has only a few counts. This chain joins TRBV19 and TRBJ2-7, with D perhaps matching TRBD1 or TRBD2 (5 bases each). Trimming took 4 bases from V and 6 from J, leaving 16 bases between them. The CDR3 is 14 residues long. Germline V gene sequence: CDR1 LNHDA, CDR2 SQIVND (reference sequence). CDR3 residues: CASSTASGRGEQYF. The CDR3 region has the DNA TGTGCCAGTAGTACTGCCTCGGGAAGGGGCGAGCAGTACTTC. Full variable domain (outside the CDR3, taken from reference TRBV19 and TRBJ2-7): DGGITQSPKYLFRKEGQNVTLSCEQNLNHDAMYWYRQDPGQGLRLIYYSQIVNDFQKGDIAEGYSVSREKKESFPLTVTSAQKNPTAFYLCASSTASGRGEQYFGPGTRLTVT.

This clonotype qualifies as medium-sized (0.01 to 0.1%). This chain connects TRBV20-1 to TRBJ1-2; 7 bases match TRBD1. The CDR3 is 14 amino acids. With 4 bases clipped from V and 7 bases from J, the junction kept 12 bases outside the gene matches. CDR1 is DFQATT, CDR2 SNEGSKA, per germline (reference sequence). CDR3 bases: TGCAGTGCTACAGAGAGGACAGGTTTTTCTGGCTACACCTTC. This sequence encodes CSATERTGFSGYTF.

The gene calls are TRBV6-1 and TRBJ1-3, with 7 bases identical to TRBD1. This CDR3 has 15 amino acids. Germline CDR1 MNHNS, CDR2 SASEGT. The V segment lost 6 bases and the J segment 0 bases; nucleotides outside the gene matches: 5. This chain's CDR3 is CASRGTASSGNTIYF. The CDR3, as DNA: TGTGCCAGCAGGGGGACAGCAAGCTCTGGAAACACCATATATTTT.

The chain employs TRBV2 and TRBJ2-3; D remains ambiguous. The CDR3 is 14 residues long. Trimming pared 6 bases from V and 3 bases from J, leaving 13 bases between. Germline assignment: CDR1 SNHLY and CDR2 FYNNEI. DNA for the CDR3: TGTGCCAGCAGCGACATAGTGGGGACAGATACGCAGTATTTT. As protein: CASSDIVGTDTQYF.

The chain has TRBV20-1 and TRBJ2-5; tentatively, D is TRBD1 or TRBD2 (7 bases each). CDR3 size: 15 residues. Germline V gene data show CDR1 as DFQATT and CDR2 as SNEGSKA (reference sequence). Trimming left V 2 bases short and J 5 bases short, with 18 bases between. Here the CDR3 DNA reads TGCAGTGCTAGAAACCGACAGGGAGGGGAGGAGACCCAGTACTTC. Translation: CSARNRQGGEETQYF.

This clonotype has just a few counts. The chain uses TRBV7-6 and TRBJ2-5, with 11 bases identical to TRBD1. V lost 3 bases to trimming and J lost 5 bases; unmatched junction nucleotides: 11. The CDR3 extends over 17 amino acids. Per the germline V gene, CDR1 is SGHVS and CDR2 is FNYEAQ. The CDR3 nucleotides are TGTGCCAGCAGCTTGGGGACAGGGGGTTCGGGGACGGAGACCCAGTACTTC. Translation gives CASSLGTGGSGTETQYF.

This clonotype came up a few times. The chain recombines TRBV20-1 with TRBJ2-7, with D possibly being TRBD2 (6 bases). Germline V lookup: CDR1 DFQATT, CDR2 SNEGSKA (reference sequence). V shed 6 bases and J shed 1 base, with 10 bases lying between them. The CDR3 runs 12 residues. CDR3 bases: TGCAGTGCGGAGGGGACTTCCTACGAGCAGTACTTC. This encodes CSAEGTSYEQYF.

This clonotype was seen a handful of times. The chain has TRBV15 and TRBJ1-6, with D possibly matching TRBD1 (5 bases). Per the germline V gene, CDR1 is LNHNV and CDR2 is YYDKDF (reference sequence). V lost 5 bases to trimming and J lost 4 bases, with 9 bases between them. CDR3 length equals 14 residues. The CDR3 bases are TGTGCCACCAGCCGTGACAGATATAATTCACCCCTCCACTTT. The encoded protein is CATSRDRYNSPLHF.

CDR3 loop: CASHPGGMTYEQYF. The CDR3 DNA reads TGTGCCAGCCACCCGGGGGGCATGACCTACGAGCAGTACTTC. The chain recombines TRBV7-8 with TRBJ2-7, with D tentatively TRBD2 (7 bases). Germline-derived CDR1 and CDR2 are SGHVS and FQNEAQ. The CDR3 covers 14 residues. With 8 bases removed from V and 2 bases from J, the gap between germline ends came to 16 bases.

V is TRBV5-4 and J is TRBJ1-1, with TRBD1 as a possible D gene (6 bases). The germline gives CDR1 SGHNT, CDR2 YYREEE (reference sequence). This CDR3 spans 14 amino acids. The V end was cut by 4 bases, the J end by 6 bases, with 16 bases between. In DNA, the CDR3 is TGTGCCAGCAGCCCCGACAGGTTCAGCCCTGAAGCTTTCTTT. Its protein product is CASSPDRFSPEAFF. The whole variable domain, remainder taken from reference TRBV5-4 and TRBJ1-1, is ETGVTQSPTHLIKTRGQQVTLRCSSQSGHNTVSWYQQALGQGPQFIFQYYREEENGRGNFPPRFSGLQFPNYSSELNVNALELDDSALYLCASSPDRFSPEAFFGQGTRLTVV.

This clonotype is large within its sample. V usage is TRBV12-3 or TRBV12-4 and J usage is TRBJ1-2; D call uncertain. The CDR3 contains 11 residues. V shed 8 bases and J shed 2 bases, with 6 bases lying between them. The CDR3, as DNA: TGTGCCAGCGGCTTCAACTATGGCTACACCTTC. Translating gives CASGFNYGYTF.

The chain carries TRBV7-2 and TRBJ2-1; D could derive from TRBD1 or TRBD2 (5 bases each). Between the trimmed V and J ends, which lost 1 base and 10 bases, there was a span of 11 bases. CDR3 length: 13 residues. Germline values: CDR1 SGHTA, CDR2 FQGNSA. CDR3 in amino acids: CASSLDQGEEQFF. The CDR3 bases are TGTGCCAGCAGCTTAGACCAAGGGGAGGAGCAGTTCTTC.

The V gene is TRBV5-1, the J gene TRBJ1-1; D is uncertain. The V end lost 4 bases, the J end lost 2 bases, and 12 bases lay between the germline ends. Germline CDR1 and CDR2: SGHRS and YFSETQ. The CDR3 length is 14 residues. CDR3 DNA sequence: TGCGCCAGCAGCCCAATAGGCGGTAACACTGAAGCTTTCTTT. It is translated as CASSPIGGNTEAFF.

The rearrangement joins TRBV27 to TRBJ2-5, with 10 bases that match TRBD2. Germline trimming cut 1 base from V and 1 base from J; bases unmatched to any gene: 3. The germline V gene has CDR1 MNHEY and CDR2 SMNVEV (reference sequence). This CDR3 has 16 amino acids. The CDR3 loop reads CASSLLGTSAQETQYF. The CDR3 DNA follows: TGTGCCAGCAGTTTATTGGGGACTAGCGCCCAAGAGACCCAGTACTTC.

The chain is built from TRBV5-4 and TRBJ2-7; possibly TRBD2 for D (7 bases). The V end lost 5 bases, the J end lost 1 base, and 16 bases lay between the germline ends. Looked up from germline, CDR1 is SGHNT and CDR2 is YYREEE (reference sequence). The CDR3 spans 15 residues. CDR3 DNA: TGTGCCAGCAGACCAGGGGACGGGGGGTCCTACGAGCAGTACTTC. It is translated as CASRPGDGGSYEQYF.

The gene calls are TRBV11-2 and TRBJ2-7; possible D gene TRBD1, 6 bases. CDR3 size: 15 residues. V lost 4 bases, J lost 1 base, and 14 bases lay in between. Germline V gives CDR1 SGHAT, CDR2 FQNNGV. CDR3 coding DNA: TGTGCCAGCAGCTCCTATCGACAGGTTTCCTACGAGCAGTACTTC. This codes for CASSSYRQVSYEQYF.

The rearrangement uses TRBV19 and TRBJ2-5, with 11 bases matching TRBD2. V gave up 6 bases and J gave up 2 bases; unmatched junction bases: 5. The CDR3 extends over 15 amino acids. Germline-derived CDR1 and CDR2 are LNHDA and SQIVND (reference sequence). In nucleotides, the CDR3 is TGTGCCAGTAGCCCTAGCGGGGGGAGGCAAGAGACCCAGTACTTC. Translated, it gives CASSPSGGRQETQYF. Using reference TRBV19 and TRBJ2-5 for the parts outside the CDR3, the full variable domain is DGGITQSPKYLFRKEGQNVTLSCEQNLNHDAMYWYRQDPGQGLRLIYYSQIVNDFQKGDIAEGYSVSREKKESFPLTVTSAQKNPTAFYLCASSPSGGRQETQYFGPGTRLLVL.

The V gene is TRBV6-1, the J gene TRBJ2-3; TRBD2 aligns across 11 bases. Germline CDR1 reads MNHNS; CDR2 reads SASEGT. The CDR3 has 17 residues. After removal of 3 bases from V and 5 bases from J, the junction contained 10 bases not matched to a gene. CDR3 residues: CASSETLLAGVGDTQYF. The CDR3 coding sequence is TGTGCCAGCAGTGAGACTCTACTAGCGGGAGTGGGAGATACGCAGTATTTT.

The genes are TRBV14 and TRBJ1-2, with D maybe TRBD1 (6 bases). The germline V gene encodes CDR1 SGHDN and CDR2 FVKESK. Trimming removed 2 bases at V and 5 bases at J, with 9 bases between. CDR3 size: 13 residues. For the CDR3, the DNA is TGTGCCAGCAGCCAACGACAGGTGTATGGCTACACCTTC. Amino acid sequence: CASSQRQVYGYTF. The whole variable domain, remainder taken from reference TRBV14 and TRBJ1-2, is EAGVTQFPSHSVIEKGQTVTLRCDPISGHDNLYWYRRVMGKEIKFLLHFVKESKQDESGMPNNRFLAERTGGTYSTLKVQPAELEDSGVYFCASSQRQVYGYTFGSGTRLTVV.

This clonotype has just a few counts. The chain joins TRBV2 to TRBJ1-2; 8 positions match TRBD1. Germline CDR1 is SNHLY and CDR2 is FYNNEI. Trimming cost V 6 bases and J 5 bases; bases outside gene matches: 5. The CDR3 runs to 13 residues. The CDR3 bases are TGTGCCAGCAGGACAGGGGCCCCATATGGCTACACCTTC. This encodes CASRTGAPYGYTF. Supplemented by reference TRBV2 and TRBJ1-2, the full variable domain reads EPEVTQTPSHQVTQMGQEVILRCVPISNHLYFYWYRQILGQKVEFLVSFYNNEISEKSEIFDDQFSVERPDGSNFTLKIRSTKLEDSAMYFCASRTGAPYGYTFGSGTRLTVV.

V usage is TRBV19 and J usage is TRBJ2-3, with D uncertain. This CDR3 has 15 residues. V lost 5 bases and J lost 0, with 12 bases in between. Germline assignment: CDR1 LNHDA and CDR2 SQIVND (reference sequence). The CDR3, as DNA: TGTGCCAGTAGTCTCCTGACTGGAAGCACAGATACGCAGTATTTT. Residues: CASSLLTGSTDTQYF. Using reference TRBV19 and TRBJ2-3 for the parts outside the CDR3, the full variable domain is DGGITQSPKYLFRKEGQNVTLSCEQNLNHDAMYWYRQDPGQGLRLIYYSQIVNDFQKGDIAEGYSVSREKKESFPLTVTSAQKNPTAFYLCASSLLTGSTDTQYFGPGTRLTVL.

The CDR3 DNA reads TGTGCCAGCAGTTACTCGAAAGGAACGGCTAATGAAAAACTGTTTTTT. It yields the protein CASSYSKGTANEKLFF. V is TRBV6-5 and J is TRBJ1-4; D gene unclear. With 0 bases removed from V and 3 bases from J, the gap between germline ends came to 11 bases. CDR1 is MNHEY and CDR2 is SVGAGI in the germline V gene. The CDR3 extends over 16 amino acids.

This chain links TRBV7-2 with TRBJ2-7; TRBD2 is a possible D gene (7 bases). CDR1 is SGHTA and CDR2 is FQGNSA in the germline V gene. The V and J ends lost 5 bases and 6 bases respectively, with 20 bases between them. The CDR3 has 15 residues. The CDR3 nucleotides read TGTGCCAGCAGCCCAGGCGGGGGCGCATGGGGCGAGCAGTACTTC. It codes for CASSPGGGAWGEQYF.

This clonotype was counted between two and nine times. The J gene is TRBJ1-1, the V gene TRBV19; TRBD1 aligns across 9 bases. Germline CDR1 LNHDA, CDR2 SQIVND (reference sequence). V trimming: 7 bases; J trimming: 8 bases; junction bases outside the gene matches: 11. The CDR3 has 14 residues. As DNA, the CDR3 is TGTGCCAGTAACCGGGACAGGGCCTTGGCAGAAGCTTTCTTT. This sequence encodes CASNRDRALAEAFF. Complete variable domain (other parts from reference TRBV19 and TRBJ1-1): DGGITQSPKYLFRKEGQNVTLSCEQNLNHDAMYWYRQDPGQGLRLIYYSQIVNDFQKGDIAEGYSVSREKKESFPLTVTSAQKNPTAFYLCASNRDRALAEAFFGQGTRLTVV.

Only a few counts were recorded for this clonotype. This rearrangement joins TRBV20-1 to TRBJ1-1; unclear D gene. V was clipped by 6 bases and J by 4 bases, with 12 bases between them. The CDR3 has 12 residues. The germline gives CDR1 DFQATT, CDR2 SNEGSKA (reference sequence). CDR3 in DNA: TGCAGTGCCAGCATCGGATCCACTGAAGCTTTCTTT. Protein: CSASIGSTEAFF.

The rearrangement links TRBV7-6 to TRBJ2-3; D remains unclear. CDR1 is SGHVS, CDR2 FNYEAQ, per germline. V was trimmed by 10 bases and J by 4 bases, leaving 12 bases between them. The CDR3 totals 12 residues. The CDR3 sequence: CATGPAADTQYF. As DNA, the CDR3 is TGTGCCACCGGACCGGCGGCAGATACGCAGTATTTT.

The chain joins TRBV7-9 to TRBJ2-5, with a weak D call TRBD2 (7 bases). The CDR3 consists of 14 residues. V shed 0 bases and J shed 4 bases, with 9 bases lying between them. Germline V lookup: CDR1 SEHNR, CDR2 FQNEAQ (reference sequence). Here the CDR3 DNA reads TGTGCCAGCAGCTTAGCGGGGGGGCGAGAGACCCAGTACTTC. It specifies CASSLAGGRETQYF.